This T cell receptor beta chain was identified in a study of radiotherapy plus CTLA-4 blockade in lung cancer. In this sample, this clone turned up a few times. What it binds is not known. There are 15 residues in the CDR3. Trimming stripped 0 bases from V and 9 bases from J, with 16 bases between. Germline values: CDR1 LNHDA, CDR2 SQIVND (reference sequence). It was focal radiation plus CTLA-4 blockade with ipilimumab that patients with chemo-refractory metastatic non-small-cell lung cancer received. Notes on the study in general: Blood saw expansion of tumor-derived TCR clones after radiotherapy plus ipilimumab. With interferon-beta, early dynamics of blood T cell clones were reported to best predict response.

Profiled with immunoSEQ multiplex PCR; TCRdb holds only in-frame clones, not every one. The sample shows about 90,000 clones, about four fifths of them seen only once. This chain joins TRBV19 and TRBJ2-3; the D gene is possibly TRBD2 (7 bases). The origin of this receptor is a human donor with non-small cell lung cancer that progressed on radiotherapy plus ipilimumab. The sample consisted of peripheral blood, taken from a patient treated with radiotherapy plus ipilimumab. DNA for the CDR3: TGTGCCAGTAGTATAGAGGGCGGGGGCTTGGGCACGCAGTATTTT. It yields the protein CASSIEGGGLGTQYF.